This record covers a single T cell receptor (beta chain). Its recognized antigen is unknown. Base qualities are not at hand, and no much larger clone is one base apart. This record belongs to a study of Tregs in tolerant kidney transplant recipients (dated by TCRdb to about 2019). Study-level background: The transplants used related donors along with nonmyeloablative bone marrow transplantation, and in the human trials mixed chimerism was transient. Before combined kidney and bone marrow transplantation, this study identified donor-specific regulatory T cells using TCRbeta sequencing and then followed those same cells after transplant. What the work shows at the level of the full study, not this receptor alone: In tolerant patients, the expansion of donor-specific Tregs was greater than global Treg expansion, suggesting that the expansion was antigen-driven rather than nonspecific. Biological reproducibility was not examined directly, but technical replication error appeared to be minimal. For some patients the PCR primers changed over time, which made it impossible to compare the samples from those patients at the nucleotide level. Expanding Tregs with activated donor B cells appeared to identify the most biologically relevant and donor-specific TCRbeta repertoire. The study was limited by small patient numbers, and the findings need validation in larger populations and under other immunosuppression protocols.

Per the germline V gene, SGHRS is the CDR1 and YFSETQ is the CDR2. The CDR3, cysteine through phenylalanine, is 14 amino acids long. The sequence is cut down to CDR3 DNA, 42 bases in frame from base 1. V was cut back by 4 bases and J by 2 bases, leaving a gap of 10 bases between them. The label giving this sample's time point can be read as: blood sample drawn before combined kidney and bone marrow transplant. Unstimulated Tregs (CD4+CD25+CD127-), CD4+ non-Tregs (CD4+CD25-), CD4 and CD8 cells were FACS-sorted from thawed PBMCs. The patients were 4 recipients of combined kidney and bone marrow transplants from the ITN036ST trial, and samples were available only from these trial subjects. Healthy control blood was processed by Ficoll density gradient to PBMCs and cryopreserved; patient PBMCs were collected before and after transplant. Genomic DNA was extracted from sorted cells with the QIAGEN DNeasy Blood and Tissue Kit for TCRbeta CDR3 sequencing. High-throughput TCRbeta CDR3 sequencing, including PCR amplification with bias correction and internal controls, was performed commercially through immunoSEQ. Per the source publication's procedure: Unique productive TCRbeta sequences were defined by CDR3 nucleotide sequence where primers matched, otherwise by CDR3 amino acid sequence with Vbeta and Jbeta genes. To correct sorting error, sequences shared between sorted populations at a frequency ratio of 2:1 or less were removed; the rest were assigned to the higher population. Sequences were defined as donor-reactive when expanded at least 5-fold in CFSE-low cells versus unstimulated cells and present at a frequency of at least 0.01% in CFSE-low cells. Repertoire divergence was quantified by Jensen-Shannon divergence calculated from the top 100 TCRbeta sequences ranked by frequency. For samples with multiple sequencing runs, sorting error was corrected in each run separately before the runs were combined. The table was pulled from immuneACCESS by TCRdb, which kept in-frame rearrangements only. Such tables lose some clones; where checked, under half of the loss comes from unresolved V genes, and the rest has no known cause. That table supplies the V and J calls and clone size; D and trimming were determined from the DNA. The table for this sample lists about 110,000 clones; 90% of them were counted only once. More than 0.3% of the sample lies in the top ten.

The source is a human donor who received a combined kidney and bone marrow transplant. The source material was CD4+ T cells from blood, sampled before the transplant. Recombination connected TRBV5-1 to TRBJ1-3, and the D gene may be TRBD1, 5 bases matching. The nucleotide sequence is TGCGCCAGCAGCAACACAGGAACTGGAAACACCATATATTTT. Its amino acids are CASSNTGTGNTIYF.